Reported below is one T cell receptor beta chain. Its antigen is still unknown. Base qualities are not provided; no much larger clone lies one nucleotide away. The data originate from a study of cytomegalovirus exposure and HLA in healthy donors (TCRdb year 2017). With respect to the entire study: In an earlier analysis of several hundred of the donors, under 300 Gb of sequence data and about 110 million unique TCR beta sequences from about 190 million T cells were reported. An early release that covered roughly 600 HLA-typed donors contained 300 to 350 gigabases of sequencing data and roughly 84 million unique TCR sequences. Every discovery cohort repertoire had been produced on one sequencing platform. High-throughput TCR immunosequencing, statistical association of individual TCRs with disease status, and machine learning were combined to predict cytomegalovirus infection status. A later analysis re-analyzed previously published TCR beta repertoires from 666 donors and added high-resolution HLA genotyping to study TCR occurrence patterns. Rather than using new phenotypic data, the later analysis identified candidate immune exposures from TCR beta sequences and from how often those sequences occurred across donors. HLA typing covered class I and class II loci at four-digit resolution. Along with the approximately 650-subject first cohort, a separate validation cohort of over a hundred different subjects was used. Genome-wide SNP genotypes for about 65% of the 666 donors were used in a later genetic analysis, which treated that subset as a discovery cohort. Roughly five DR-DQ haplotypes were handled as single units for association and clustering because linkage in the cohort was strong. An earlier analysis of some 600 of the donors applied high-throughput TCR beta sequencing to assess whether each TCR beta V gene segment acted as functional or pseudogenic. Across 300 to 500 genotyped donors of the cohort, an average of about 220,000 unique TCR beta nucleotide sequences per donor were sequenced, and roughly a sixth of those sequences were non-productive. Donor age, sex, ethnicity and CMV serostatus were collected together with the repertoire data. The study used immunosequencing to profile the T cell repertoires of under 700 subjects and linked those repertoires to cytomegalovirus serostatus. The number of typed donors differed by locus: roughly 620-630 for A, B, C, DRB1 and DQB1; 522 for DQA1; fewer than 610 for DPA1; and some 470 for DPB1. The study aimed to test whether signatures of past pathogen exposure could be identified by cataloging public T cell receptors. The genetic ancestry cluster associated with self-reported Caucasian donors included 80% to 90% of the roughly 390 genotyped donors.

In total, fewer than 750 healthy bone marrow donors made up the cohort. Cohort members were all nominally healthy when sampled, although unrecorded immune exposures were likely present. The donor tested CMV seronegative, placing the donor among the 300 to 450 seronegative members of the cohort. Every donor gave a peripheral blood sample, and the peripheral blood mononuclear cells from that sample were used for TCR beta sequencing. Genomic DNA was extracted from the blood cell samples with the Qiagen DNeasy Blood Extraction Kit. Receptors were amplified or captured by the immunoSEQ multiplex PCR assay. For the multiplex PCR, a mixture combining 60 forward primers for TCR Vbeta segments and 13 reverse primers for TCR Jbeta segments was used. The CDR3 region of rearranged TCR beta genes was amplified from genomic DNA with a multiplex PCR assay. The amplified TCR beta libraries were sequenced on the Illumina HiSeq System as 87-base-pair reads. For the original study's pipeline: A later analysis counted some 80 million unique TCR beta chains across the 500 to 850 repertoires, and some 11 million of these chains were shared by at least two donors. Raw reads were error-corrected and collapsed into unique sequences with a nearest-neighbor algorithm that merged closely related sequences to remove PCR and sequencing errors. V, D and J gene segments were assigned by aligning CDR3 sequences to IMGT reference sequences. For a sequence to be retained, a match of at least six nucleotides to both a V gene segment and a J gene segment was required. Rearrangements were called productive when the CDR3 lacked stop codons and stayed in frame with V and J; all others were non-productive. Following IMGT convention, CDR3 was defined as the stretch from the second conserved V-encoded cysteine to the conserved J-encoded phenylalanine. The earlier analysis of some 550 of the donors excluded any sequence lacking an unambiguous match to a single V gene segment. An earlier analysis of 587 of the donors classified V segments as functional when productive rearrangements were above 56.7% and as segregating when the standard deviation between donors was above 5%. A statistical classification framework was built to diagnose cytomegalovirus status from the catalog of TCR beta chain sequences. A later analysis assigned V and J genes by comparing TCR nucleotide sequences with IMGT/GENE-DB human TR gene sequences. A later analysis assigned CDR3 sequences and most-parsimonious VDJ recombination scenarios with the TCRdist pipeline. In a later analysis, every TCR beta chain was defined by the combination of its CDR3 amino acid sequence and its V-gene family, and reads without a unique V-gene family were dropped. A later analysis removed 592 highly shared, low-generation-probability nucleotide sequences to deal with suspected cross-contamination and a sequencing artifact. A later analysis calculated a clonal expansion index for each public chain from normalized within-repertoire ranks of inferred template counts. A later analysis computed generation probabilities with a VDJ recombination model fitted to out-of-frame rearrangements, and checked the results against IGoR. In a later analysis, TCR-TCR, TCR-HLA and TCR-CMV co-occurrence was scored with hypergeometric tests, and a repertoire-size bias correction was applied to TCR pairs. A later analysis estimated false discovery rates by permuting HLA or CMV assignments 20 times. In a later analysis, co-occurring TCRs were grouped with DBSCAN, and TCRdist sequence similarity was added when clustering was performed within HLA-allele-positive subsets. For co-occurrence clustering, repertoires with fewer than 30,000 or more than 120,000 public chains were excluded, along with roughly five repertoires with anomalous nucleotide sharing. TCRdb's version of the immuneACCESS table is confined to in-frame rearrangements and falls short of the full clone set. An unresolved V gene accounts for under half of the shortfall where checked; the remainder is of unknown origin. That table gives V, J and clone size, and the DNA gave D and trimming. The sample profile shows roughly 200,000 clones; over 75% of them were found once. More than 0.4% of the sample comes from the top ten.

Reading from cysteine to phenylalanine, the CDR3 counts 17 amino acids. The read is trimmed to its CDR3 DNA, 51 bases read in frame from base 1. Trimming removed 1 base from V and 5 bases from J; the gene matches leave 5 bases unexplained. CDR1 and CDR2 are read off the germline V gene as SGHTA and FQGNSA. Broad study findings and their caveats: The sequencing pipeline was judged likely to have produced a cluster of highly shared sequence variants as a technical artifact. For the cohort, immune exposure information was limited to CMV serostatus. A few of the identified cytomegalovirus-associated TCR beta chains were confirmed in vitro to be specific for cytomegalovirus antigens. The classifier was reported to diagnose cytomegalovirus status with high specificity and sensitivity in both the original and validation cohorts. Because the 87-base-pair reads could not distinguish some IMGT-functional V segments, including TRBV6-2 and TRBV6-3, those segments were excluded. According to a later analysis, TCR association rates differed among HLA loci, with DRB1 alleles showing the most associated TCRs and HLA-C alleles showing the fewest. Assigning TCR associations to individual alleles was difficult when HLA alleles, especially DR and DQ, strongly co-occurred. A later analysis associated about 17,000 TCR beta sequences with specific HLA alleles at a false discovery rate of 0.05. The study listed approximately 150 TCR beta chains as associated with cytomegalovirus. Presence/absence analyses assumed roughly uniform sequencing depth across donors, an assumption that may not hold. Most CMV-associated TCR beta chains appeared to be HLA-restricted in a later analysis, and the HLA associations seemed to be driven largely by CMV exposure. In a later analysis, several top co-occurrence clusters were reported to appear linked to parvovirus B19, influenza, CMV and Epstein-Barr virus. The cohort was sequenced for TCR beta chains only, and without alpha or paired-chain data the features that could be detected were limited. Roughly 15 rarely observed V segments, including chromosome 9 orphons, were excluded from the earlier analysis of a few hundred of the donors because counts were too low. Across donors, most TCR sequences were observed very rarely, whereas some public TCRs were present in many individuals. Because HLA typing was unavailable for some donors at each locus, only the typed subset was used in association tests. According to the authors, the approach could potentially be generalized to other disease states and immunological phenotypes. A further reported finding was that TCR beta sequences accurately predicted the HLA-A and HLA-B alleles for most subjects in the first cohort. Correlated functional status among segregating V segments might be attributable to linkage disequilibrium, but an unknown experimental factor could not be ruled out. A later genetic analysis reported fewer N-insertions in productive TCRs among donors in an Asian-associated ancestry cluster than the roughly 700-donor mean. In a later analysis, HLA-associated TCR beta chains showed more clonal expansion and lower generation probabilities than non-associated chains that were equally common. In a later genetic analysis, a missense DCLRE1C variant was associated with V-gene and J-gene trimming of TCR beta chains, and the association was replicated in an independent cohort. An earlier analysis of around 600 of the donors showed that most TCR beta V segments appeared in productive rearrangements either about 87% or about 30% of the time, which broadly matched IMGT annotations.

This TCR was recovered from a woman aged 45 to 65 in good health and CMV-seronegative. Specimen: PBMCs. In this chain, TRBV7-2 is recombined with TRBJ2-1, and 13 bases in between align with TRBD2. The DNA reads as follows: TGTGCCAGCAGCTTAGTTACTAGCGGGAGGGGCGACAATGAGCAGTTCTTC. This codes for CASSLVTSGRGDNEQFF. The entire variable domain, with the stretches around the CDR3 drawn from the reference TRBV7-2 and TRBJ2-1 proteins, is GAGVSQSPSNKVTEKGKDVELRCDPISGHTALYWYRQSLGQGLEFLIYFQGNSAPDKSGLPSDRFSAERTGGSVSTLTIQRTQQEDSAVYLCASSLVTSGRGDNEQFFGPGTRLTVL.